The T cell receptor (beta chain) described here comes from a study of vaccination and CD4 T cells after COVID-19 (dated 2022 in TCRdb). Concerning the study at large: In the convalescent cohort there were six males and four females, among whom were two Hispanic individuals, seven Caucasians, two Asians and one multiracial person. Participants got two doses of the Pfizer-BioNTech BNT162b2 vaccine (n=8) or two doses of the Moderna mRNA-1273 vaccine (n=2). Post-COVID blood samples were collected from convalescent patients a median of approximately 100 days after diagnosis, with a range of about 35 to 170 days. Post-vaccine blood samples were collected a median of about 66 days after the second vaccine dose, ranging from about 12 to 241 days. Overlapping spike peptide pools from SARS-CoV-2 and from the common cold coronaviruses HCoV-NL63, HCoV-OC43 and HCoV-229E were used as culture stimuli. Control cultures used a CEFX viral epitope pool as positive control, an HIV-1 Nef peptide pool as negative control, or no peptide. In more than eight COVID-19 convalescent patients and a handful of infection-naive healthy vaccine recipients, researchers compared the spike-specific CD4+ TCR repertoire from before mRNA vaccination with the repertoire from after. An earlier paper using these donors assessed, at the TCR clonotype level, memory CD4+ T cell crossreactivity between SARS-CoV-2 and common cold coronavirus spike proteins. Paper-wide results and their limitations: In convalescent patients, a median around 85% of post-vaccine SARS-CoV-2-reactive clones were detected only after vaccination, and vaccine-specific priming was suggested by this finding. The median count of SARS-CoV-2-reactive clonotypes went up from around 21 after infection to 30 to 40 after vaccination, although the change was not significant. Relatively few convalescent patients were included in the study, and early timepoints after natural infection were not analyzed. Nearly all vaccine-specific clones in convalescent patients (304 of 307) were mono-reactive for SARS-CoV-2 spike rather than cross-reactive with common cold coronaviruses.

This clonotype was picked up a small number of times. No antigen is known for it. No base-level quality is on record; no much larger clone is a single base apart. The method was PCR. DNA from cultured CD4+ T cells was subjected to TCR sequencing with the Oncomine TCR Beta short-read assay at the Johns Hopkins FTIC core. The QIAamp micro DNA kit was used to extract genomic DNA from the cultured CD4+ T cells. The Oncomine TCR Beta libraries from cultured CD4+ T cells were pooled using unique dual indexes and then sequenced on an Illumina iSeq 100. Per the source publication's procedure: Non-productive sequences were removed, and CDR3s that did not start with C, did not end with F or W, or were shorter than 7 amino acids were discarded. The MANAFEST web application was used to identify antigen-specific clonotypes by comparing peptide-stimulated wells against reference wells and other culture wells. To be called positive, a clone needed an FDR below 0.05, an odds ratio above 5, and a productive frequency above 0.1% in at least two of three replicate wells. A clonotype was classed as cross-reactive if the clonotype showed significant expansion both in SARS-CoV-2 spike wells and in at least one common cold coronavirus spike condition. Using R version 3.6.1, CDR3 homology was evaluated through Levenshtein distances (stringdist) along with unrooted phylogenetic trees (ape). Using fastp trimming at Q25 and MiXCR clonotype assembly, TCRdb reanalyzed the public sequencing data and kept in-frame beta chains. Rows are combined by CDR3 protein, so each entry shows the most common genes and DNA. In this record, the V and J calls reflect TCRdb's handling and not the investigators' own analysis. The table for this sample lists roughly 7,400 distinct CDR3 sequences; roughly 41% of them were counted only once. Together, the top ten hold 34% of the sample.

The sample's treatment or condition label, in plain terms: approximately nine-day PBMC culture with coronavirus spike peptide pools or control peptides (ViraFEST assay). CD4+ T cells from unexposed donors were collected before the COVID-19 pandemic (2011-2018). To expand antigen-specific T cells with peptide pools and then pick out the expanded clonotypes through TCR sequencing, the study relied on the ViraFEST assay. PBMCs were cultured at under 2.5 million per well in IMDM supplemented with approximately 5% human AB serum and around 9.5 IU/ml IL-2, with 9.5 to 10 ug/ml peptide pools added. Half of the culture medium was replaced with fresh IL-2-containing medium on days 3 and 7. After 10 to 11 days of culture, CD4+ T cells were isolated by negative selection using the EasySep CD4+ T cell isolation kit. As cell number allowed, CD4+ T cells from unexposed donors were tested for reactivity to SARS-CoV-2 S and N and to four common cold coronavirus spike pools. Ficoll-Paque Plus gradient centrifugation was used to isolate PBMCs from whole blood, and the isolated PBMCs were then either used fresh or cryopreserved at -140C. Each culture condition was generally run in triplicate wells. The leukapheresis product for the unexposed donors was obtained through commercial purchase.

Sequencing used CD4+ T cells from blood, cultured in vitro. This TCR came from a human donor in good health.

The DNA sequence is given as TGTGCCAGCAGCTTAGGGGGCCAGTCAAATCAGCCCCAGCATTTT. This yields the protein CASSLGGQSNQPQHF. The sequence is built from TRBV11-2 and TRBJ1-5, with TRBD1 perhaps the D gene, on 5 matching bases. Based on the germline V gene, the CDR1 and CDR2 sequences are SGHAT and FQNNGV. Including the terminal cysteine and phenylalanine, the CDR3 comprises 15 residues. The only DNA kept is the CDR3, 45 bases in frame from the first base. Deletion took 1 base off V and 4 bases off J, with a span of 11 bases between the germline ends.